The 17 T cell receptor beta chains listed next were all sequenced from one sample in a study of blood T cell repertoires in COVID-19. Some clones are missing from TCRdb's copy, which holds only in-frame ones; the method was immunoSEQ multiplex PCR. The data show roughly 100,000 clones, approximately 88% seen once. The specimen sequenced was peripheral blood. Receptors were obtained from a man older than 75 with acute or convalescent COVID-19.

This clone occurred many times. The chain carries TRBV12-3 or TRBV12-4 and TRBJ1-1; 9 nucleotides agree with TRBD1. The CDR3 is 11 residues long. Germline trimming cut 5 bases from V and 10 bases from J; bases unmatched to any gene: 2. As DNA, the CDR3 is TGTGCCAGCAGTCCGGGACAGGGAGCTTTCTTT. Translation gives CASSPGQGAFF.

This chain links TRBV5-8 with TRBJ2-1; 13 positions match TRBD2. The CDR3 is 17 residues long. The V and J ends lost 3 bases and 2 bases, in that order; junction bases with no gene match: 5. Germline lookup yields CDR1 SGHTS and CDR2 YDEGEE. The CDR3 coding sequence is TGTGCCAGCAGCTCCGGACTAGCGGGGGCCACCTACAATGAGCAGTTCTTC. Residues: CASSSGLAGATYNEQFF. The whole variable domain, filled in from reference TRBV5-8 and TRBJ2-1, reads EAGVTQSPTHLIKTRGQQATLRCSPISGHTSVYWYQQALGLGLQFLLWYDEGEERNRGNFPPRFSGRQFPNYSSELNVNALELEDSALYLCASSSGLAGATYNEQFFGPGTRLTVL.

There are a few counts of this clone. The rearrangement uses TRBV10-3 and TRBJ2-2, with D tentatively TRBD2 (5 bases). V gave up 6 bases and J gave up 7 bases, with 6 bases separating them. The CDR3 is made up of 11 amino acids. Germline V gene data show CDR1 as ENHRY and CDR2 as SYGVKD. As DNA, the CDR3 is TGTGCCATCAGGGGGAGCGGGGAGCTGTTTTTT. Translated: CAIRGSGELFF.

This clone was seen more than once but under ten times. This chain connects TRBV5-1 to TRBJ1-6; 10 bases are a match to TRBD1. There are 17 residues in the CDR3. From germline, CDR1 is SGHRS and CDR2 YFSETQ. With V trimmed by 0 bases and J by 10 bases, 10 bases remained unmatched. In DNA, the CDR3 is TGCGCCAGCAGCTTGGCCCAAGGACAGGGGGTGGGGTCACCCCTCCACTTT. Translating gives CASSLAQGQGVGSPLHF.

This clone was seen only a few times. The rearrangement joins TRBV3-1 (or the pseudogene TRBV3-2) to TRBJ1-1; 9 positions match TRBD1. Trimming cost V 3 bases and J 3 bases; bases outside gene matches: 8. Germline loops: CDR1 LGHDT, CDR2 YNNKEL (reference sequence). CDR3 length equals 16 residues. CDR3 DNA sequence: TGTGCCAGCAGCCATGCCGGGACAGGGAGGTACACTGAAGCTTTCTTT. Protein sequence: CASSHAGTGRYTEAFF.

The rearrangement joins TRBV10-3 to TRBJ2-3; 10 nucleotides line up with TRBD2. The CDR3 extends over 12 amino acids. Germline assignment: CDR1 ENHRY and CDR2 SYGVKD. CDR3 DNA sequence: TGTGCAAGCGGGGGGGCGGGAGATACGCAGTATTTT. Translating it yields CASGGAGDTQYF.

J is TRBJ1-2 and V is TRBV5-5, with 10 bases matching TRBD1. The V and J ends lost 4 bases and 6 bases, in that order; junction bases with no gene match: 3. Germline-derived CDR1 and CDR2 are SGHKS and YYEKEE (reference sequence). The CDR3 is made up of 13 amino acids. CDR3: CASSRQGANGYTF. CDR3 DNA sequence: TGTGCCAGCAGCCGACAGGGGGCGAATGGCTACACCTTC.

The chain couples TRBV7-6 to TRBJ1-2; TRBD1 is a possible D gene (5 bases). The CDR3 runs 13 residues. V shed 1 base and J shed 4 bases, with 7 bases lying between them. The germline V gene encodes CDR1 SGHVS and CDR2 FNYEAQ. The chain's CDR3 is CASSLGQIYGYTF. CDR3 coding DNA: TGTGCCAGCAGCTTAGGACAGATCTATGGCTACACCTTC.

The chain recombines TRBV5-4 with TRBJ2-7, with 12 positions matching TRBD2. Germline values: CDR1 SGHNT, CDR2 YYREEE (reference sequence). The CDR3 runs 16 residues. Trimming cost V 4 bases and J 3 bases; bases outside gene matches: 8. The CDR3 DNA follows: TGTGCCAGCAGCCCCGGACTAGCGGGGACCTACTACGAGCAGTACTTC. It codes for CASSPGLAGTYYEQYF.

V and J are TRBV18 and TRBJ1-2; D ambiguous. The CDR3 contains 13 residues. Germline assignment: CDR1 KGHSH and CDR2 LQKENI. V lost 2 bases, J lost 4 bases, and 8 bases lay in between. For the CDR3, the DNA is TGTGCCAGCTCACCAGAGGGTGTCTATGGCTACACCTTC. Amino acid sequence: CASSPEGVYGYTF.

The chain is built from TRBV28 and TRBJ2-1; 9 bases are shared with TRBD1. CDR1 MDHEN and CDR2 SYDVKM come from the germline V gene. The ends lost 6 bases at V and 2 bases at J; junction bases unmatched: 2. This CDR3 has 14 residues. CDR3 protein: CASRTGGTYNEQFF. CDR3 bases: TGTGCCAGCAGAACAGGGGGCACCTACAATGAGCAGTTCTTC.

Comments on this clone: Other DNA sequences in the sample encode the same CDR3. The chain links TRBV28 to TRBJ1-1, with D unresolved. The V end was cut by 5 bases, the J end by 0 bases, with 4 bases between. The CDR3 spans 12 residues. Looked up from germline, CDR1 is MDHEN and CDR2 is SYDVKM. CDR3 nucleotide sequence: TGTGCCAGCAGTCTTTTGAACACTGAAGCTTTCTTT. Translation: CASSLLNTEAFF.

The chain has TRBV11-2 and TRBJ2-2; 13 nucleotides agree with TRBD2. This CDR3 region has 18 residues. Germline lookup yields CDR1 SGHAT and CDR2 FQNNGV. The J segment lost 0 bases and the V segment lost 4 bases, leaving 5 bases of the junction unmatched. The CDR3 DNA reads TGTGCCAGCAGCTCGGGACTAGCGGGGAAAACGAACACCGGGGAGCTGTTTTTT. Its protein is CASSSGLAGKTNTGELFF. Drawing the rest from reference TRBV11-2 and TRBJ2-2, the complete variable domain is EAGVAQSPRYKIIEKRQSVAFWCNPISGHATLYWYQQILGQGPKLLIQFQNNGVVDDSQLPKDRFSAERLKGVDSTLKIQPAKLEDSAVYLCASSSGLAGKTNTGELFFGEGSRLTVL.

CDR3 loop: CASSQGPGQGVMQPQHF. CDR3 in DNA: TGCGCCAGCAGCCAAGGCCCGGGACAGGGGGTCATGCAGCCCCAGCATTTT. The chain carries TRBV4-1 and TRBJ1-5; 11 nucleotides agree with TRBD1. CDR3 length: 17 amino acids. J was trimmed by 7 bases and V by 1 base; bases with no gene match: 9. CDR1 is MGHRA, CDR2 YSYEKL, per germline.

The genes are TRBV29-1 and TRBJ2-7; 11 positions agree with TRBD2. This CDR3 has 13 residues. From germline, CDR1 is SQVTM and CDR2 ANQGSEA. Trimming cost V 1 base and J 4 bases; bases outside gene matches: 0. The DNA of the CDR3 is TGCAGCGTTGAAGGACTAGCGGGGTACGAGCAGTACTTC. This translates into CSVEGLAGYEQYF.

The V gene is TRBV5-1, the J gene TRBJ1-1, with 10 nucleotides matching TRBD1. The V and J ends lost 4 bases and 2 bases, in that order; junction bases with no gene match: 2. The CDR3 loop spans 14 amino acids. Germline-derived CDR1 and CDR2 are SGHRS and YFSETQ. The CDR3 reads CASSGQGGNTEAFF. The CDR3 DNA reads as TGCGCCAGCAGCGGACAGGGGGGCAACACTGAAGCTTTCTTT.

The V call is TRBV29-1, the J call TRBJ1-5, with 10 nucleotides matching TRBD1. Germline assignment: CDR1 SQVTM and CDR2 ANQGSEA. V shed 6 bases and J 2 bases; nucleotides not matched to a gene: 4. The CDR3 runs 14 residues. The CDR3 nucleotides read TGCAGCGTCCAGACAGGGGGCCGCAATCAGCCCCAGCATTTT. Protein product: CSVQTGGRNQPQHF.